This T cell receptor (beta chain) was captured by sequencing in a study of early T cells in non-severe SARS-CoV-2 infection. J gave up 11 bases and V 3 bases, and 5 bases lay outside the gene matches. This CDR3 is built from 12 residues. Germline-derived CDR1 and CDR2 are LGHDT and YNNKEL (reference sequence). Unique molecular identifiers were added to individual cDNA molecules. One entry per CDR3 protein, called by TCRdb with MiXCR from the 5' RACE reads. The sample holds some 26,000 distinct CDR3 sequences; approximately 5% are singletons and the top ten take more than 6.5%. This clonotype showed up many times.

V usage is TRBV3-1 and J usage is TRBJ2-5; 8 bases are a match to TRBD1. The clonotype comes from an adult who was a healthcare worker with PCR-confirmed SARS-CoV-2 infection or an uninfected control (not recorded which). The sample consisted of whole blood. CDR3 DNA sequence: TGTGCCAGCAGCCACTTCGGACAGGGACAGTACTTC. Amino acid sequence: CASSHFGQGQYF.